This TCR beta chain comes out of a study of blood T cell repertoires in COVID-19. Study at large: Sample material is recorded as cDNA or gDNA derived from T cells, B-cell-depleted T cells, or PBMCs.

Assay: immunoSEQ multiplex PCR; the TCRdb copy retains only in-frame clones and omits some. The sample has 250,000 to 350,000 clones, about nine tenths seen once. V shed 1 base and J 4 bases; nucleotides not matched to a gene: 11. The CDR3 contains 17 residues. Germline CDR1 reads LGHNA; CDR2 reads YSLEER. The rearrangement uses TRBV4-3 and TRBJ2-3; 7 positions agree with TRBD2. This receptor was taken from a man younger than 35 with active or convalescent COVID-19. Sequenced: peripheral blood. CDR3 sequence reads: CASSQVKLAARPDTQYF. DNA for the CDR3: TGCGCCAGCAGCCAAGTAAAGCTAGCGGCAAGGCCAGATACGCAGTATTTT.